This passage covers 16 T cell receptor beta chains from one sample sequenced in a study of identical twins. Each CDR3 protein gets one entry after TCRdb re-called the 5' RACE reads with MiXCR. The sample consists of 1.5 million to 2 million distinct CDR3 sequences, 32% of them appearing once. Sequences were obtained from cord blood. Source of these receptors: a newborn girl in good health.

This clonotype was seen more than once but under ten times. The rearrangement joins TRBV27 to TRBJ2-1, with 9 bases identical to TRBD2. The J call may be incorrect, as the DNA end agrees better with TRBJ2-7. Germline V lookup: CDR1 MNHEY, CDR2 SMNVEV (reference sequence). The CDR3 is 18 residues long. In DNA, the CDR3 is TGTGCCAGCAGTTCCATAGGAGCGGGAGGCAGCTCCTACAATGAGCAGTACTTC. Translated: CASSSIGAGGSSYNEQYF.

This clonotype was found a few times. The CDR3 loop is CASSFSPFYNEQFF. CDR3 DNA sequence: TGCGCCAGCAGCTTTAGTCCCTTCTACAATGAGCAGTTCTTC. The V and J genes are TRBV4-1 and TRBJ2-1; no clear D gene. The V gene lost 5 bases and the J gene lost 3 bases, with 11 bases spanning the gap. Germline-derived CDR1 and CDR2 are MGHRA and YSYEKL. The CDR3 runs 14 residues.

This clonotype has just a few counts. CDR3 sequence reads: CSAIDRDSANIQYF. CDR3 coding DNA: TGCAGTGCCATCGACCGGGACAGCGCAAACATTCAGTACTTC. The chain has TRBV20-1 and TRBJ2-4; 7 nucleotides align to TRBD1. Germline lookup yields CDR1 DFQATT and CDR2 SNEGSKA (reference sequence). The junction had 11 bases not matched to a gene; V was cut back by 6 bases and J by 6 bases. The CDR3 covers 14 residues.

The gene calls are TRBV20-1 and TRBJ1-1, with 9 bases fitting TRBD1. CDR1 and CDR2 from the germline V gene are DFQATT and SNEGSKA (reference sequence). The CDR3 spans 13 residues. The ends lost 4 bases at V and 5 bases at J; junction bases unmatched: 5. The CDR3 sequence: CSATQGADTEAFF. In nucleotides, the CDR3 is TGCAGTGCTACACAGGGGGCTGATACTGAAGCTTTCTTT.

This chain uses TRBV24-1 with TRBJ1-5; D is unresolved. This CDR3 is 13 amino acids long. The germline gives CDR1 KGHDR, CDR2 SFDVKD. Between the trimmed V and J ends, which lost 1 base and 5 bases, there was a span of 5 bases. The DNA for the CDR3 is TGTGCCACCAGTGATTTCTCGGATCAGCCCCAGCATTTT. Encoded protein: CATSDFSDQPQHF.

This chain joins TRBV20-1 and TRBJ2-1; 10 bases are shared with TRBD2. The ends lost 2 bases at V and 4 bases at J; junction bases unmatched: 8. Germline V gives CDR1 DFQATT, CDR2 SNEGSKA (reference sequence). CDR3 length: 16 residues. In DNA, the CDR3 is TGCAGTGCTAGACTCTCCGGACTAGCGGTATACAATGAGCAGTTCTTC. Its translation is CSARLSGLAVYNEQFF.

This clonotype was recorded at least ten times. The chain couples TRBV10-3 to TRBJ2-3; 8 bases are shared with TRBD1. J lost 7 bases, V lost 4 bases, and 4 bases had no gene match. CDR1 ENHRY and CDR2 SYGVKD come from the germline V gene. The CDR3 runs to 13 residues. CDR3 protein: CAISVTGEHTQYF. CDR3 nucleotides: TGTGCCATCAGTGTGACAGGGGAGCATACGCAGTATTTT.

The rearrangement links TRBV7-6 to TRBJ1-1, with D maybe TRBD1 (5 bases). CDR3 length: 15 residues. The V and J ends lost 3 bases and 0 bases respectively, with 11 bases between them. CDR1 is SGHVS, CDR2 FNYEAQ, per germline. The DNA for the CDR3 is TGTGCCAGCAGCTTCGGACCGACAGTGAACACTGAAGCTTTCTTT. This sequence encodes CASSFGPTVNTEAFF.

This clonotype was seen a few times. The genes are TRBV11-2 and TRBJ2-1; 13 bases agree with TRBD2. J gave up 0 bases and V 2 bases, and 7 bases lay outside the gene matches. The CDR3 length is 19 residues. CDR1 is SGHAT, CDR2 FQNNGV, per germline. The CDR3 spells CASSLSRGLAGSSYNEQFF. The CDR3 nucleotides are TGTGCCAGCAGCTTAAGCCGGGGACTAGCGGGGAGCTCCTACAATGAGCAGTTCTTC.

This clonotype was seen only once. This chain joins TRBV4-1 and TRBJ1-2; D is ambiguous. This CDR3 is 15 amino acids long. Trimming left V 0 bases short and J 5 bases short, with 13 bases between. Germline V CDR1 and CDR2: MGHRA, YSYEKL. CDR3 residues: CASSQEHQRTYGYTF. The DNA for the CDR3 is TGCGCCAGCAGCCAAGAACATCAGAGGACGTATGGCTACACCTTC.

The sample holds a few counts of this clonotype. The chain joins TRBV21-1 to TRBJ2-7; TRBD2 is the table's D call and was not checked against the DNA. TRBV21-1 is an annotated pseudogene. CDR3 length: 13 amino acids. CDR3 protein: CANRLAGVFEQYF. CDR3 DNA: TGTGCCAACAGACTAGCGGGAGTTTTCGAGCAGTACTTC.

The chain combines TRBV14 with TRBJ2-5, with D hard to call. The length of the CDR3 is 14 residues. CDR1 SGHDN and CDR2 FVKESK come from the germline V gene. Trimming removed 2 bases from V and 11 bases from J, with 18 bases in between. DNA of the CDR3: TGTGCCAGCAGCCAATCGGGCCTCTTCAATGAGCAGTACTTC. Translation: CASSQSGLFNEQYF.

Only a few counts were recorded for this clonotype. The chain carries TRBV20-1 and TRBJ1-5; tentative D call: TRBD1 (5 bases). Trimming left V 2 bases short and J 0 bases short, with 14 bases between. The CDR3 runs to 16 residues. Per germline, CDR1 DFQATT and CDR2 SNEGSKA (reference sequence). In nucleotides, the CDR3 is TGCAGTGCTAGACGGGGGAGGGATTATAGCAATCAGCCCCAGCATTTT. This gives the protein CSARRGRDYSNQPQHF.

This clonotype appeared many times. This chain uses TRBV6-5 with TRBJ1-6, with D possibly TRBD1 on 5 matching bases. The CDR3 covers 15 residues. CDR1 and CDR2 (germline): MNHEY, SVGAGI. V was trimmed by 0 bases and J by 7 bases, leaving 10 bases between them. Here the CDR3 reads CASSYSNRGNSPLHF. The CDR3 region has the DNA TGTGCCAGCAGTTACTCGAACCGGGGCAATTCACCCCTCCACTTT.

The chain has TRBV20-1 and TRBJ2-7; 7 bases agree with TRBD1. The germline CDR1 and CDR2 sequences are DFQATT and SNEGSKA (reference sequence). J lost 2 bases, V lost 0 bases, and 4 bases had no gene match. The CDR3 totals 14 residues. CDR3 sequence reads: CSAREMGQTYEQYF. DNA of the CDR3: TGCAGTGCTAGAGAGATGGGACAGACCTACGAGCAGTACTTC.

The table lists this clonotype with a few counts. The gene calls are TRBV20-1 and TRBJ1-6; D gene ambiguous. The germline V and J ends were trimmed by 3 bases and 7 bases, with 16 bases remaining between them. This CDR3 spans 15 amino acids. Germline lookup yields CDR1 DFQATT and CDR2 SNEGSKA (reference sequence). CDR3 loop: CSARSQLNGNSPLHF. Written as DNA, the CDR3 is TGCAGTGCTAGGTCCCAGCTGAACGGGAATTCACCCCTCCACTTT.